This T cell receptor beta chain originates from a study of molecular identifiers for immune sequencing clone quantification. Study information: In replicates, RNA from roughly 18,000 or 92,000 naive CD8 cells was split five ways, four sequenced. Broader study findings: More than 99% of effector molecules, versus under 1% of naive-cell molecules, belonged to clones above 20 RNA copies.

Germline CDR1 reads SGHAT; CDR2 reads FQDESV (reference sequence). The CDR3 has 11 amino acids. Bulk TCR libraries used previously described methods and listed TCR primers. TCRdb analysed the PCR reads with MiXCR anew, one entry per CDR3 protein. The repertoire holds around 320,000 distinct CDR3 sequences, roughly 23% seen once, with about 0.74% in the top ten. Turning to this clonotype: What it binds is unknown. An end of the junction differs from the germline gene, which may be a read error.

Source material: naive CD8+ T cells from blood, with Jurkat cell RNA spiked in. Stated subset: FACS-sorted CD8+CD4-CCR7+CD45RA+ naive T cells. This sequence was found in a human donor in good health. Some libraries in this study had Jurkat cell RNA spiked in. V gene TRBV11-1 combines with J gene TRBJ1-2, with no clear D. The CDR3 spells CAGSPAPDDTF. DNA for the CDR3: TGTGCCGGCAGCCCAGCCCCCGATGACACCTTC.